This entry features one TCR beta chain sequence. Sequencing used immunoSEQ multiplex PCR; TCRdb keeps in-frame clones, though not all of them. The sample has 90,000 to 130,000 clones, about 90% seen once; the top ten hold 2.5% to 3.5%. These data belong to a study of CD4+ T cells in melanoma. Specimen: peripheral blood. The TCR originated in a human donor with melanoma.

Here the CDR3 reads CASKEQGILGYEQYF. The CDR3 region has the DNA TGTGCCAGCAAGGAACAGGGGATTTTAGGTTACGAGCAGTACTTC. The chain couples TRBV28 to TRBJ2-7, with TRBD1 matching 7 bases. V dropped 7 bases and J dropped 4; count of bases not matched to a gene: 13. Per the germline V gene, CDR1 is MDHEN and CDR2 is SYDVKM. The CDR3 is made up of 15 amino acids.